Following are 17 T cell receptor beta chains from one sample sequenced in a study of shared clonotypes between healthy human individuals. The method was immunoSEQ multiplex PCR; TCRdb's version includes in-frame clones alone and lacks a portion of them. The sample holds over a million clones, approximately 78% seen once. Specimen: memory CD4+ T cells from PBMCs. The subset is: CD45RA-negative fraction. These receptors originate from a young man in good health. Some clones in this sample may be carry-over from other donors' samples.

This clone has at least ten counts. The chain joins TRBV20-1 to TRBJ1-2; D might be TRBD1 (5 bases). Trimming shortened V by 4 bases and J by 8 bases, and 11 bases separated the two germline ends. Germline V gene lookup returns CDR1 DFQATT and CDR2 SNEGSKA (reference sequence). This CDR3 has 11 residues. CDR3 nucleotides: TGCAGTGCTATCGTAGGGACCGGCTACACCTTC. Translated: CSAIVGTGYTF.

V and J are TRBV5-1 and TRBJ2-7; no definite D call. The germline V gene has CDR1 SGHRS and CDR2 YFSETQ. This CDR3 has 16 amino acids. V gave up 0 bases and J gave up 5 bases, with 18 bases separating them. CDR3 coding DNA: TGCGCCAGCAGCTTGGACCCCCAGAGAAGTAAAGACGAGCAGTACTTC. It encodes CASSLDPQRSKDEQYF.

J is TRBJ1-1 and V is TRBV5-1; D remains ambiguous. The CDR3 covers 14 residues. In germline, CDR1 is SGHRS, CDR2 YFSETQ. V dropped 2 bases and J dropped 5 bases, with 13 bases sitting between them. The CDR3 DNA follows: TGCGCCAGCAGCTTATTACAGACTGGGACTGAAGCTTTCTTT. It is translated as CASSLLQTGTEAFF.

This sequence joins TRBV29-1 and TRBJ1-1, with D possibly being TRBD1 (5 bases). This CDR3 is built from 14 residues. The V gene lost 6 bases and the J gene lost 1 base, with 15 bases spanning the gap. Germline lookup yields CDR1 SQVTM and CDR2 ANQGSEA. CDR3 in amino acids: CSVAGGNQNTEAFF. The CDR3 DNA reads as TGCAGCGTGGCGGGGGGAAACCAGAACACTGAAGCTTTCTTT.

This sequence joins TRBV4-3 and TRBJ2-2; 7 bases line up with TRBD2. CDR3 length: 16 amino acids. Losses at the gene ends were 4 bases for V and 3 bases for J; bases not matched to a gene: 8. Germline V lookup: CDR1 LGHNA, CDR2 YSLEER. In DNA, the CDR3 is TGCGCCAGCAGCCTCAATATAGCGGGCGACACCGGGGAGCTGTTTTTT. It translates to CASSLNIAGDTGELFF.

This chain links TRBV5-1 with TRBJ1-3; no clear D. V was trimmed by 0 bases and J by 4 bases, leaving 14 bases between them. The CDR3 runs 16 residues. CDR1 SGHRS and CDR2 YFSETQ come from the germline V gene. The CDR3 is CASSLVAGLDGNTIYF. CDR3 nucleotide sequence: TGCGCCAGCAGCTTGGTGGCCGGGCTTGACGGAAACACCATATATTTT.

This chain uses TRBV6-1 with TRBJ2-7; TRBD1 aligns across 11 bases. With V trimmed by 6 bases and J by 5 bases, 6 bases remained unmatched. The CDR3 covers 14 residues. Germline values: CDR1 MNHNS, CDR2 SASEGT. The CDR3 is CASSRTGGYDEQYF. Written as DNA, the CDR3 is TGTGCCAGCAGCAGGACAGGGGGCTACGACGAGCAGTACTTC.

This chain connects TRBV5-1 to TRBJ1-4; D is possibly TRBD1 (5 bases). CDR3 size: 15 residues. Looked up from germline, CDR1 is SGHRS and CDR2 is YFSETQ. V was trimmed by 4 bases and J by 4 bases, leaving 14 bases between them. DNA for the CDR3: TGCGCCAGCAGCCCGGGGGGATCGGTTAATGAAAAACTGTTTTTT. As protein: CASSPGGSVNEKLFF.

In its sample, this clone was seen once. The gene calls are TRBV2 and TRBJ2-5, with unresolved D. Germline CDR1 is SNHLY and CDR2 is FYNNEI. Trimming removed 3 bases at V and 5 bases at J, with 10 bases between. This CDR3 contains 13 residues. In DNA, the CDR3 is TGTGCCAGCAGTGACTCCGGGTCGGAGACCCAGTACTTC. It is translated as CASSDSGSETQYF.

There are a few counts of this clone. This chain connects TRBV6-1 to TRBJ1-4; 11 bases fit TRBD1. The CDR3 spans 13 residues. V lost 11 bases and J lost 8; bases outside the gene matches: 7. From germline, CDR1 is MNHNS and CDR2 SASEGT. Here the CDR3 DNA reads TGTGCCGGCCTGGACAGGGGGCGGGAAAAACTGTTTTTT. Encoded protein: CAGLDRGREKLFF.

The DNA for the CDR3 is TGTGCCAGCAGCCAAGAGTCGGGGGATGAAGTCTGGGGCTACACCTTC. Residues: CASSQESGDEVWGYTF. The gene calls are TRBV4-2 and TRBJ1-2, with D perhaps TRBD1 (5 bases). V was cut by 0 bases and J by 8 bases, with 19 bases left in between. CDR3 length equals 16 residues. Germline V gives CDR1 LGHNA, CDR2 YNFKEQ.

This chain joins TRBV6-5 and TRBJ2-3; D is uncertain. This CDR3 spans 13 amino acids. From germline, CDR1 is MNHEY and CDR2 SVGAGI. Trimming shortened V by 3 bases and J by 4 bases, and 8 bases separated the two germline ends. The CDR3 DNA sequence: TGTGCCAGCAGTTATGGTTACTCAGATACGCAGTATTTT. It is translated as CASSYGYSDTQYF.

The V and J genes are TRBV5-4 and TRBJ2-3, with D perhaps TRBD2 (5 bases). Deletions cut 4 bases from V and 2 bases from J, with 14 bases between. This CDR3 is 15 amino acids long. In germline, CDR1 is SGHNT, CDR2 YYREEE (reference sequence). The CDR3 loop is CASSREVGSTDTQYF. Here the CDR3 DNA reads TGTGCCAGCAGCCGGGAAGTGGGATCCACAGATACGCAGTATTTT.

V gene TRBV7-2 combines with J gene TRBJ2-7; 12 bases map to TRBD1. This CDR3 comprises 14 residues. The germline CDR1 and CDR2 sequences are SGHTA and FQGNSA. V shed 3 bases and J 6 bases; nucleotides not matched to a gene: 3. This CDR3 reads CASSLGTGGGEQYF. The CDR3 DNA reads as TGTGCCAGCAGCTTGGGGACAGGGGGCGGCGAGCAGTACTTC.

The chain uses TRBV7-2 and TRBJ2-4; 12 nucleotides align to TRBD1. The CDR3 totals 16 residues. The germline gives CDR1 SGHTA, CDR2 FQGNSA. With V trimmed by 1 base and J by 5 bases, 3 bases remained unmatched. CDR3 in amino acids: CASSLVGTGGQNIQYF. DNA of the CDR3: TGTGCCAGCAGCTTAGTGGGGACAGGGGGCCAAAACATTCAGTACTTC.

The chain links TRBV7-9 to TRBJ2-1; 9 bases agree with TRBD2. V lost 5 bases to trimming and J lost 3 bases; unmatched junction nucleotides: 11. The V gene's germline CDR1 is SEHNR and CDR2 FQNEAQ (reference sequence). The CDR3 contains 17 residues. The CDR3, as DNA: TGTGCCAGCAGCCCAAAGGGTCTAGCGGGACACTACAATGAGCAGTTCTTC. Protein sequence: CASSPKGLAGHYNEQFF.

The table lists this clone with a count of one. V is TRBV9 and J is TRBJ1-3; D call uncertain. CDR1 and CDR2 from the germline V gene are SGDLS and YYNGEE. This CDR3 comprises 16 residues. V was cut by 2 bases and J by 0 bases, with 12 bases left in between. CDR3 amino acids: CASSVAASSSGNTIYF. CDR3 nucleotides: TGTGCCAGCAGCGTGGCAGCTTCTTCCTCTGGAAACACCATATATTTT.